This T cell receptor (beta chain) was observed in a study of cytomegalovirus exposure and HLA in healthy donors. Primers: 60 Vbeta forward and 13 Jbeta reverse. Generated by immunoSEQ multiplex PCR, the TCRdb table keeps only in-frame clones and is missing some. The sample yields 100,000 or so clones, about 74% seen once. Points from the study as a whole: Being productive about 90% or about 30% of the time was typical of most TCR beta V segments in an earlier analysis. A few V segments could not be told apart, such as TRBV6-2 and TRBV6-3, and were left out. Specificity of three CMV-associated chains for CMV antigens was verified in vitro. An apparent linkage of common viral pathogens to several of the most significant clusters emerged in a later analysis.

In regard to this clone: Its antigen is currently unknown.

Germline CDR1 reads MRHNA; CDR2 reads SNTAGT. V lost 5 bases, J lost 7 bases, and 6 bases stayed unmatched. There are 14 residues in the CDR3. The chain employs TRBV6-4 and TRBJ2-1, with 9 bases lining up with TRBD2. Sequencing used PBMCs. The receptor was isolated from a female donor in good health and CMV-seropositive. DNA of the CDR3: TGTGCCAGCAGTCGTAGCGGGAGCCGAAATGAGCAGTTCTTC. Translation: CASSRSGSRNEQFF.